Here is one T cell receptor beta chain with its context. Per the study methods: Nucleated cell counts were estimated from reference gene primer amplification. The table came from immunoSEQ multiplex PCR; TCRdb's copy has only in-frame clones and leaves some out. That table is the source of V, J and clone size, and D and trimming were worked out from the DNA. The sample lists approximately 290,000 clones; 80% to 85% were seen once. The data are from a study of blood T cell repertoires in COVID-19. Germline V lookup: CDR1 SGHTA, CDR2 FQGNSA. The CDR3 loop spans 18 amino acids. V was clipped by 4 bases and J by 7 bases; unmatched bases: 14.

Sequencing was carried out using peripheral blood. This clonotype was obtained from a person aged 65 to 85 with COVID-19, enrolled during active disease. The chain is built from TRBV7-2 and TRBJ2-7, with 15 nucleotides matching TRBD2. The CDR3 loop reads CASSYGTSGRRPQEEQYF. The CDR3 DNA is TGTGCCAGCAGCTACGGGACTAGCGGGAGGCGCCCCCAGGAGGAGCAGTACTTC.